This T cell receptor beta chain comes out of a study of blood T cell repertoires in COVID-19. The wider study: Whether acute or convalescent, the COVID-19 samples came from the United States, Italy and Spain. PBMCs, B-cell-depleted T cells, or T cells were the source of the cDNA or gDNA that made up the material.

In the original analysis: From reference gene primer amplification, estimates of nucleated cell counts were derived. Produced via immunoSEQ multiplex PCR; TCRdb's table is partial and in-frame only. The DNA gave D and trimming, while V, J and clone size come from that table. The sample holds roughly 100,000 clones, around 90% seen once. Germline V CDR1 and CDR2: SGDLS, YYNGEE. V shed 4 bases, J shed 4 bases, and the junction held 3 bases outside the gene matches. CDR3 size: 14 residues. The clonotype originates from a woman between 45 and 60 years old with COVID-19, enrolled during active disease. Sequencing was done on a sample of peripheral blood. This sequence joins TRBV9 and TRBJ2-7; 12 bases line up with TRBD2. The CDR3 loop reads CASSPGTSGYEQYF. The CDR3 DNA reads TGTGCCAGCAGCCCTGGGACTAGCGGGTACGAGCAGTACTTC.